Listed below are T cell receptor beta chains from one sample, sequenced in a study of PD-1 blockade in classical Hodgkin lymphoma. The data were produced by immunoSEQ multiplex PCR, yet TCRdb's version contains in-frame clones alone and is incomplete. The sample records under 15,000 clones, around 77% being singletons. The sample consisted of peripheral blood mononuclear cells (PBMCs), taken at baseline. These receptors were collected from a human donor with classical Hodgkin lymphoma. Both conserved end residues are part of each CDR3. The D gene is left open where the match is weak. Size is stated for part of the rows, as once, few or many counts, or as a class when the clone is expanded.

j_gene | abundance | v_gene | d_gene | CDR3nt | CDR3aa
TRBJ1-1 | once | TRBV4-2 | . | TGTGCCAGCAGCTCGATTCTTGGTCGGAACACTGAAGCTTTCTTT | CASSSILGRNTEAFF
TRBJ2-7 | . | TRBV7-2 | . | TGTGCCAGTAAACGGGCAGGGACCTACGAGCAGTACTTC | CASKRAGTYEQYF
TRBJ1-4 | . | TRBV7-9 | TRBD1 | TGTGCCAGCAGCTTAGGAGGGACAGGGTTGGAAAAACTGTTTTTT | CASSLGGTGLEKLFF
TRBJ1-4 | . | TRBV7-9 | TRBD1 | TGTGCCAGCAGCAGTGGACAGGGGGTTGCAACTAATGAAAAACTGTTTTTT | CASSSGQGVATNEKLFF
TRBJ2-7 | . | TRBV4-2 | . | TGTGCCAGCAGCCAAGAGGGGGGTACCCACGAGCAGTACTTC | CASSQEGGTHEQYF
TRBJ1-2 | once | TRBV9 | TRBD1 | TGTGCCAGCAGCGTCGACAGGGGAATTGGAGGCTACACCTTC | CASSVDRGIGGYTF
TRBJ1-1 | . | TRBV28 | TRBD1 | TGTGCCAGCAGTCGTTACAGGGGGAGAGGGAGAACTGAAGCTTTCTTT | CASSRYRGRGRTEAFF
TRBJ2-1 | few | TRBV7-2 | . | TGTGCCAGCAGACCTCACCGGGACGGCTCCTACAATGAGCAGTTCTTC | CASRPHRDGSYNEQFF
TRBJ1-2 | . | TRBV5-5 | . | TGTGCCAGCAGCCTATTGATCTATGGCTACACCTTC | CASSLLIYGYTF
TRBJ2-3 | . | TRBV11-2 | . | TGTGCCAGCAGCTTAAGAGGGGGAAGTCTAGATACGCAGTATTTT | CASSLRGGSLDTQYF
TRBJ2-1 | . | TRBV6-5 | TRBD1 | TGTGCCAGCAGTTGGACAGGGGGGAACTACAATGAGCAGTTCTTC | CASSWTGGNYNEQFF
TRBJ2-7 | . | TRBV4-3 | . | TGCGCCAGCAGCCAAGGCCTCAGGAGCTACGAGCAGTACTTC | CASSQGLRSYEQYF
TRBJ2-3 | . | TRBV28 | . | TGTGCCAGCAGTTTATCAGGTAGCACAGATACGCAGTATTTT | CASSLSGSTDTQYF
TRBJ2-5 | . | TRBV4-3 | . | TGCGCCAGCAGCCAAGAAAGAACACTCCAAGAGACCCAGTACTTC | CASSQERTLQETQYF
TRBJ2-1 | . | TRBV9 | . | TGTGCCAGCAGCGTAGCTTGGATAAACAATGAGCAGTTCTTC | CASSVAWINNEQFF
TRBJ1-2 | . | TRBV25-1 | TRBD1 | TGTGCCAGCAGTGTGGGACCAGGGGGCAAGGGCTACACCTTC | CASSVGPGGKGYTF
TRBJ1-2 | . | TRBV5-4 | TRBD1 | TGTGCCAGCAGCATAGGACAGGGGGCGTCTCATGGCTACACCTTC | CASSIGQGASHGYTF
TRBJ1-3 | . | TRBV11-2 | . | TGTGCCAGCAGCTCATACCCTAGGGCCTACGGGAGTGGAAACACCATATATTTT | CASSSYPRAYGSGNTIYF
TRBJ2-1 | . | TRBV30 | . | TGTGCCTGGAGACTTCCCTTTAGCTCCTACAATGAGCAGTTCTTC | CAWRLPFSSYNEQFF
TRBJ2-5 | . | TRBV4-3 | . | TGCGCCAGCAGCCAAGACGTGGGGGCGGGAGAGACCCAGTACTTC | CASSQDVGAGETQYF
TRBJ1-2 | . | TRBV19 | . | TGTGCCAGTAGTCGGAACTATGGCTACACCTTC | CASSRNYGYTF
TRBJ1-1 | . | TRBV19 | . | TGTGCCAGTAGTGCCCTCGAGGCGGGGGCGAACACTGAAGCTTTCTTT | CASSALEAGANTEAFF
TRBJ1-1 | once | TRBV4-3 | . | TGCGCCAGCAGCCAACAGTTGGTTACTGAAGCTTTCTTT | CASSQQLVTEAFF
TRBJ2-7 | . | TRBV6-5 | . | TGTGCCACGACGACCTACTACGAGCAGTACTTC | CATTTYYEQYF
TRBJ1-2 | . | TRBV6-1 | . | TGTGCCAGCAGTGAAGTCTACGGGGCTTTTAACTATGGCTACACCTTC | CASSEVYGAFNYGYTF
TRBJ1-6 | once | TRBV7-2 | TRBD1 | TGTGCCAGCAGCTTTCAGGGGGCGATTTCACCCCTCCACTTT | CASSFQGAISPLHF
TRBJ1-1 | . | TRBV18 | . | TGTGCCAGCTCACCACTTGCTTCGAACACTGAAGCTTTCTTT | CASSPLASNTEAFF
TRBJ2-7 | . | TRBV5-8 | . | TGTGCCAGCAGCTTGGGAGGGGTAAGGTTTCCCTACGAGCAGTACTTC | CASSLGGVRFPYEQYF
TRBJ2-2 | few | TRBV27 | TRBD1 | TGTGCCAGCAGTCTCCGTTACCACCAGGGGGCTACGAACACCGGGGAGCTGTTTTTT | CASSLRYHQGATNTGELFF
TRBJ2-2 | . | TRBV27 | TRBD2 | TGTGCCAGCAGATGGCTAGCGGGGACCGGGGAGCTGTTTTTT | CASRWLAGTGELFF
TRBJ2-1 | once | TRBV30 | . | TGTGCCTGGAGTGTTGGGGGTGAGCAGTTCTTC | CAWSVGGEQFF
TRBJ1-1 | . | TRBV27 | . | TGTGCCAGCAGTTTAAGATCTATCCGGGGCAACACTGAAGCTTTCTTT | CASSLRSIRGNTEAFF
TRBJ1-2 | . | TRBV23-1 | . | TGCGCCAGCAGTCTGACCCGGGACACTTTAGGTACCTTC | CASSLTRDTLGTF
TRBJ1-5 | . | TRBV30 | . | TGTGCCTGGAAACCCGGGCAGGAGTATAGCAATCAGCCCCAGCATTTT | CAWKPGQEYSNQPQHF
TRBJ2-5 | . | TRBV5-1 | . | TGCGCCAGCAGCTTACAGGGACCCCAAGAGACCCAGTACTTC | CASSLQGPQETQYF
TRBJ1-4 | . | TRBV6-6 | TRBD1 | TGTGCCAGCAGTACACAAGGGGGCCGGGAAAAACTGTTTTTT | CASSTQGGREKLFF
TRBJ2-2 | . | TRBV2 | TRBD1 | TGTGCCAGCAGCGCACAGGGGGCCGGGGAGCTGTTTTTT | CASSAQGAGELFF
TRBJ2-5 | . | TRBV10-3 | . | TGTGCCATCAGTGAGTCGAGATATCGCCTGGAGACCCAGTACTTC | CAISESRYRLETQYF